The sequence of this TCR beta chain was determined in a study of vaccination effects on CD4 cells after COVID-19. For this clone: The target antigen is unknown.

Assay used: immunoSEQ multiplex PCR; TCRdb lists only in-frame clones, some missing. The repertoire holds about 63,000 clones, with approximately 75% as singletons. Study-level results: Clones induced by infection and by vaccine showed marked clonal contraction late after vaccination.

Before sequencing, viral peptide pools were used by the ViraFEST assay to expand antigen-specific CD4+ T cells. Following culture for approximately ten days, CD4+ T cells were isolated. Previously uninfected by SARS-CoV-2, the vaccine recipients also showed negative nucleocapsid antibodies. Wells each received around 2.1 million PBMC, cultured with 10 IU/ml IL-2 and approximately 10 ug/ml peptides. Fresh IL-2-containing medium replaced half the medium on days 3 and 7. The V end was cut by 2 bases, the J end by 8 bases, with 12 bases between. The CDR3 runs to 14 residues. Looked up from germline, CDR1 is KGHSH and CDR2 is LQKENI.

The TCR sequence derives from a human donor who received a COVID-19 vaccine. The V call is TRBV18, the J call TRBJ1-4; D not resolved. The specimen was CD4+ T cells from PBMCs cultured with HCoV-OC43 spike peptides, collected before COVID-19 vaccination. Subset denoted: HCoV-OC43 spike overlapping peptide pool stimulation. The CDR3 spells CASSPTGPGEKLFF. The CDR3 nucleotides read TGTGCCAGCTCACCAACCGGGCCTGGGGAAAAACTGTTTTTT.